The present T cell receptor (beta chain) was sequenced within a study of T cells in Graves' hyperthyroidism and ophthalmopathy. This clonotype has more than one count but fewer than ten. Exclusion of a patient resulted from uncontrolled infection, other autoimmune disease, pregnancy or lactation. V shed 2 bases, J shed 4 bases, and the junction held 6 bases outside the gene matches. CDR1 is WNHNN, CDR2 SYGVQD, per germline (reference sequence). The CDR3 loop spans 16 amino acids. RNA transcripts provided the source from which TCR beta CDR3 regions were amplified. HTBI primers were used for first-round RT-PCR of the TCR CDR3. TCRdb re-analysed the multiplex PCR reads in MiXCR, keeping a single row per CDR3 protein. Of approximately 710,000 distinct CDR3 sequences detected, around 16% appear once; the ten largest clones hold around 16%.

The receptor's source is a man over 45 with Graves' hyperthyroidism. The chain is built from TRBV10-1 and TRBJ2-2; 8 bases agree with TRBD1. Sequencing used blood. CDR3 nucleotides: TGCGCCAGCAGTGAGCAGGGGGCCGATGTCACCGGGGAGCTGTTTTTT. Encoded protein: CASSEQGADVTGELFF.